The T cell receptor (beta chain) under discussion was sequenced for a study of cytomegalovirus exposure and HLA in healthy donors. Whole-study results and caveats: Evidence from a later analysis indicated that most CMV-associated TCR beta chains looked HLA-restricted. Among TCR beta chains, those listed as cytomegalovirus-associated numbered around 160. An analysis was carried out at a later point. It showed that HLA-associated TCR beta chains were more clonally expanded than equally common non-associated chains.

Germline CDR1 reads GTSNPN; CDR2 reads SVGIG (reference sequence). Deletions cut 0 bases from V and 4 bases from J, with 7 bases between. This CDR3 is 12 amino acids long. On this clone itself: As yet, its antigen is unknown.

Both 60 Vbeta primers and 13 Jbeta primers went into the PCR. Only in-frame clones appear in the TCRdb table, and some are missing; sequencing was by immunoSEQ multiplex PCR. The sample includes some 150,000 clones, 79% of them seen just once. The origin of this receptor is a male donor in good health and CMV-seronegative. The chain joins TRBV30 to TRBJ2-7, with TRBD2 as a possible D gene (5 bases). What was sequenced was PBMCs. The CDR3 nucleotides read TGTGCCTGGAGTGTGACGGGATACGAGCAGTACTTC. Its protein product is CAWSVTGYEQYF.